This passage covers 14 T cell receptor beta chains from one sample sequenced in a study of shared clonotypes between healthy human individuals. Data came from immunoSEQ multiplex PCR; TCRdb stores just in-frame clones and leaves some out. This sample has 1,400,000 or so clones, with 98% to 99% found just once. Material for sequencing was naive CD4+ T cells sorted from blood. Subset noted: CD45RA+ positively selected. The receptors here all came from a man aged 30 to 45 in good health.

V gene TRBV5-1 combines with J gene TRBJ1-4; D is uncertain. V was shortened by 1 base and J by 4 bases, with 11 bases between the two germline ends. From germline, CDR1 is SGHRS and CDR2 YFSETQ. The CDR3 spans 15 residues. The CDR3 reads CASSLSVQNNEKLFF. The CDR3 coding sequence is TGCGCCAGCAGCTTGTCGGTACAGAATAATGAAAAACTGTTTTTT.

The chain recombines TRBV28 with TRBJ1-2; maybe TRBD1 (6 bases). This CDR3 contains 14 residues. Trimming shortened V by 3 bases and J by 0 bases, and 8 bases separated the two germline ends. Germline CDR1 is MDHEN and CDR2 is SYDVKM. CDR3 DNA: TGTGCCAGCAGTTTGACAGGATCTAACTATGGCTACACCTTC. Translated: CASSLTGSNYGYTF.

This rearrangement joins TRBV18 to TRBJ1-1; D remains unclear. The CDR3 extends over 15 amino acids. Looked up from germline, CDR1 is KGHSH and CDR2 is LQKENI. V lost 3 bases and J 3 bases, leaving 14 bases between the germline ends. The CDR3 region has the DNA TGTGCCAGCTCACCGGGCGGAGTGTCACACACTGAAGCTTTCTTT. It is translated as CASSPGGVSHTEAFF. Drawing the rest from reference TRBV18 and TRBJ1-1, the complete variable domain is NAGVMQNPRHLVRRRGQEARLRCSPMKGHSHVYWYRQLPEEGLKFMVYLQKENIIDESGMPKERFSAEFPKEGPSILRIQQVVRGDSAAYFCASSPGGVSHTEAFFGQGTRLTVV.

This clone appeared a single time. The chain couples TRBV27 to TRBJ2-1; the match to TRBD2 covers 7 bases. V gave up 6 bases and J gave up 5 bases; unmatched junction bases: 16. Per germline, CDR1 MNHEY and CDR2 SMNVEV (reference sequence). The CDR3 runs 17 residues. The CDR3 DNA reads TGTGCCAGCAGCCGATTCGGGGTAGCGGGTGACGACAATGAGCAGTTCTTC. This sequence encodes CASSRFGVAGDDNEQFF.

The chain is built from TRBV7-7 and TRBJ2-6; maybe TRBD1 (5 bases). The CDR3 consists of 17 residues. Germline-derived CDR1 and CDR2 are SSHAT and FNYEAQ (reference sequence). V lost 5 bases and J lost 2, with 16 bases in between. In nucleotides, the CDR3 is TGTGCCAGCAGCCCCCAAGTCCCAGGGACTGGGGCCAACGTCCTGACTTTC. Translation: CASSPQVPGTGANVLTF.

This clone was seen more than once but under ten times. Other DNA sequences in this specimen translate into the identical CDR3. CDR3 in amino acids: CASRAGYGYTF. In DNA form, the CDR3 reads TGTGCCAGCAGGGCAGGCTATGGCTACACCTTC. The chain links TRBV28 to TRBJ1-2; no clear D gene. Trimming left V 6 bases short and J 4 bases short, with 6 bases between. The CDR3 extends over 11 amino acids. Germline V gene lookup returns CDR1 MDHEN and CDR2 SYDVKM.

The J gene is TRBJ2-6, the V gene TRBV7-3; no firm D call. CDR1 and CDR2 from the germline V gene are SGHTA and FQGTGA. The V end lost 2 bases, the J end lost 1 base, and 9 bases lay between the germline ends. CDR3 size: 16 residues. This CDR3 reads CASSLGLESGANVLTF. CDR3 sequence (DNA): TGTGCCAGCAGCTTAGGCTTAGAGTCTGGGGCCAACGTCCTGACTTTC. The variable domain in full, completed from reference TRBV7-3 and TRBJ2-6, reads GAGVSQTPSNKVTEKGKYVELRCDPISGHTALYWYRQSLGQGPEFLIYFQGTGAADDSGLPNDRFFAVRPEGSVSTLKIQRTERGDSAVYLCASSLGLESGANVLTFGAGSRLTVL.

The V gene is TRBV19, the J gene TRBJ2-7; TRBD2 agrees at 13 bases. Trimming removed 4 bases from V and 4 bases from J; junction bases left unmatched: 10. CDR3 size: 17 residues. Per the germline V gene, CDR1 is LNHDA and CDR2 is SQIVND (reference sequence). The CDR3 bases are TGTGCCAGTAGTAGGTCCCACTGGACTAGCGGGAGATACGAGCAGTACTTC. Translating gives CASSRSHWTSGRYEQYF.

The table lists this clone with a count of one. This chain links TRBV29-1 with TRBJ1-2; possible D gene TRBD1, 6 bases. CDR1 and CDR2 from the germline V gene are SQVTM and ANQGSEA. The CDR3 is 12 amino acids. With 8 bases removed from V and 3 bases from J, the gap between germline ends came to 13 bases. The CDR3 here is CSSGGADYGYTF. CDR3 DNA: TGCAGCTCTGGGGGGGCGGACTATGGCTACACCTTC.

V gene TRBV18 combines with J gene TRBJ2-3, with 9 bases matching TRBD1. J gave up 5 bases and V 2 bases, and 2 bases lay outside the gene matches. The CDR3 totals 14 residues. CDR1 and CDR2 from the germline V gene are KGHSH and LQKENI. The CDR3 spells CASSPGQGKDTQYF. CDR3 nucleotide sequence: TGTGCCAGCTCACCAGGACAGGGGAAAGATACGCAGTATTTT.

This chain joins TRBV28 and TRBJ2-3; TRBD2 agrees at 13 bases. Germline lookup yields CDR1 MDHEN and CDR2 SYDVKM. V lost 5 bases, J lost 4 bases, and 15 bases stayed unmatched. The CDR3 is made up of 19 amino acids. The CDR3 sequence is CASSTTGLAGPSRADTQYF. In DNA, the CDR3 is TGTGCCAGCAGTACTACGGGACTAGCGGGACCTTCTAGAGCAGATACGCAGTATTTT.

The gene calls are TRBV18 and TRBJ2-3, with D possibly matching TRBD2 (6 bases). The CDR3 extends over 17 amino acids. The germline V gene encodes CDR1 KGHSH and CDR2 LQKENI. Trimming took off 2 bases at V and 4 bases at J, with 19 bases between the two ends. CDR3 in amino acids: CASSPIAGTYSPDTQYF. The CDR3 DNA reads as TGTGCCAGCTCACCAATCGCCGGGACTTACTCCCCAGATACGCAGTATTTT.

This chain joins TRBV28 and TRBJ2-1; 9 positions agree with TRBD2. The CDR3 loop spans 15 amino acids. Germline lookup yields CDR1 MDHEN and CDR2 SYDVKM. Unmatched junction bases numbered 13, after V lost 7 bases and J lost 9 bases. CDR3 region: CASTAGIAGVREQFF. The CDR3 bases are TGTGCCAGCACCGCCGGAATAGCGGGAGTACGTGAGCAGTTCTTC.

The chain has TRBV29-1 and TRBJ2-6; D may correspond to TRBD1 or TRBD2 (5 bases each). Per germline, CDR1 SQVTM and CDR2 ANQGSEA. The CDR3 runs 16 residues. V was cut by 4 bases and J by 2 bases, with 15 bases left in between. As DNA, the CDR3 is TGCAGCGTTGGGGAGCAGGGTAGGACTGGGGCCAACGTCCTGACTTTC. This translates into CSVGEQGRTGANVLTF.